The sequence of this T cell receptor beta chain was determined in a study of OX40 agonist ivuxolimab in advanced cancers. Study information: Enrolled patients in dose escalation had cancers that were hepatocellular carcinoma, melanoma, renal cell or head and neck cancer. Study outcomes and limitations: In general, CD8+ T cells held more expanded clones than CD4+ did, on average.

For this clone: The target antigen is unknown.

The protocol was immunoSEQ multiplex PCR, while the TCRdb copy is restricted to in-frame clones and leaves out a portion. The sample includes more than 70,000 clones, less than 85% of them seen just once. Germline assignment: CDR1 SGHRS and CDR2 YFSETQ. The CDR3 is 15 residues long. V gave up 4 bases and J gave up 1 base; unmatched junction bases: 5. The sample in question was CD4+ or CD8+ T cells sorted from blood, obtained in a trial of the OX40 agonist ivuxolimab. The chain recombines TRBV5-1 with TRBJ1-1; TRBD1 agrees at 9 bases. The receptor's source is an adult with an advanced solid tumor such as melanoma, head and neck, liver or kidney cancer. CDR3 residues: CASSIQGAGNTEAFF. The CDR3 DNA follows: TGCGCCAGCAGCATACAGGGGGCAGGGAACACTGAAGCTTTCTTT.